The rows below give T cell receptor beta chains drawn from one sample of a study of cytomegalovirus exposure and HLA in healthy donors. Profiling relied on immunoSEQ multiplex PCR, and the TCRdb table lists in-frame clones only, not all of them. The sample records roughly 150,000 clones, 64% being singletons. The sequencing input was PBMCs. The receptors were gathered from a woman aged 25 to 45 in good health and CMV-seropositive. Each CDR3 is given with its conserved first and last residue. The D gene is left open where the match is weak. The size field is filled for only some rows; it gives once, few, many or a size class.

.	TRBV28	.	TRBJ2-3	TGTGCCAGCAGTTTTTGGGCGGGCCCCACAGATACGCAGTATTTT	CASSFWAGPTDTQYF
.	TRBV5-4	.	TRBJ2-5	TGTGCCAGCAGCTTTACAGGGAGGGCAGAGACCCAGTACTTC	CASSFTGRAETQYF
TRBD2	TRBV5-4	.	TRBJ2-1	TGTGCCAGCAGCTTGGCCGGGAGGTTGGGAAGCAATGAGCAGTTCTTC	CASSLAGRLGSNEQFF
.	TRBV5-4	.	TRBJ2-1	TGTGCCAGCAGCTTAGGCCAGGAATACAATGAGCAGTTCTTC	CASSLGQEYNEQFF
.	TRBV5-1	once	TRBJ2-1	TGCGCCAGCAGCTTGGACAGGGCTTCCTACAATGAGCAGTTCTTC	CASSLDRASYNEQFF
.	TRBV4-1	few	TRBJ1-4	TGCGCCAGCAGCCAAGGGTATGTTGGCGGTAATGAAAAACTGTTTTTT	CASSQGYVGGNEKLFF
TRBD2	TRBV19	.	TRBJ2-3	TGTGCCAGTAGCATACTAGCGGGAGGAGGAGATACGCAGTATTTT	CASSILAGGGDTQYF
.	TRBV10-2	.	TRBJ1-5	TGCGCCAGCAGTGAATTGGGACAAGGCAATCAGCCCCAGCATTTT	CASSELGQGNQPQHF
.	TRBV7-9	once	TRBJ1-1	TGTGCCAGCAGCACCGCGAGGGGGTCTGAAGCTTTCTTT	CASSTARGSEAFF
TRBD2	TRBV7-9	.	TRBJ2-5	TGTGCCAGCAGCGCCGGCAGGGAGCGGGAGCAGTACTTC	CASSAGREREQYF
TRBD1	TRBV15	.	TRBJ1-4	TGTGCCACCAGCAGAGGGACAGGGGCTAATGAAAAACTGTTTTTT	CATSRGTGANEKLFF
.	TRBV15	.	TRBJ2-5	TGTGCCACCAGCAGAGCGTTCAGGAAACCCGGAGGAGAGACCCAGTACTTC	CATSRAFRKPGGETQYF
TRBD1	TRBV10-3	few	TRBJ2-7	TGTGCCAGCAGGACAGGGGGCACCTACGAGCAGTACTTC	CASRTGGTYEQYF
TRBD2	TRBV7-2	.	TRBJ2-7	TGTGCCAGCAGCTACCGACTAGCGGGGGGCTCGTACCGCGAGCAGTACTTC	CASSYRLAGGSYREQYF
.	TRBV10-3	.	TRBJ1-4	TGTGCCATCAGTGAGTCGGGGGCCAGGGAAAACGAAAAACTGTTTTTT	CAISESGARENEKLFF
.	TRBV27	.	TRBJ1-6	TGTGCCAGCAGTTTTAATCAGGGGCCTTCACCCCTCCACTTT	CASSFNQGPSPLHF
.	TRBV5-5	.	TRBJ2-1	TGTGCCAGCAGCTTAAATCTCAATGAGCAGTTCTTC	CASSLNLNEQFF
TRBD1	TRBV2	.	TRBJ2-7	TGTGCCAGCAGTGGGACAGGCCCCTACGAGCAGTACTTC	CASSGTGPYEQYF
.	TRBV15	few	TRBJ2-7	TGTGCCACCAGCAGAGATCGGGCAGGGCCCTACGAGCAGTACTTC	CATSRDRAGPYEQYF
TRBD1	TRBV19	.	TRBJ1-5	TGTGCCAGTAGTGTTCGTCAGGGGGCCAACAATCAGCCCCAGCATTTT	CASSVRQGANNQPQHF
TRBD1	TRBV15	few	TRBJ1-4	TGTGCCACCAGCAGAGACGCGGGACAGCTCGAAAAACTGTTTTTT	CATSRDAGQLEKLFF
TRBD1	TRBV5-6	few	TRBJ1-2	TGTGCCAGCAGCTTGCGGGACAGAAACTATGGCTACACCTTC	CASSLRDRNYGYTF
.	TRBV5-6	.	TRBJ2-7	TGTGCCAGCAGCAGCCAAGACAACCTCTACGAGCAGTACTTC	CASSSQDNLYEQYF
.	TRBV5-1	few	TRBJ2-7	TGCGCCAGCAGCTTGTCGGCAGGTGAAGCTGGCGAGCAGTACTTC	CASSLSAGEAGEQYF
TRBD1	TRBV30	.	TRBJ1-1	TGTGCCTGGAGTGGTTATGGGACAGGGGCAGGAGCTTTCTTT	CAWSGYGTGAGAFF
.	TRBV5-6	.	TRBJ2-2	TGTGCCAGCAGCTTGGTCATCACCGGGGAGCTGTTTTTT	CASSLVITGELFF
.	TRBV7-2	.	TRBJ2-1	TGTGCCAGCAGCTTATTACTGAGCGGGTCTAGCTCCTACAATGAGCAGTTCTTC	CASSLLLSGSSSYNEQFF